This record covers a single TCR beta chain. The V gene end was trimmed by 0 bases and the J gene end by 10 bases; junction bases not matched to a gene: 2. Germline CDR1 and CDR2: SGHNT and YYREEE (reference sequence). This CDR3 contains 14 residues. This record belongs to a study of T cell responses to AZD1222 COVID-19 vaccine. Clones were sequenced by immunoSEQ multiplex PCR, and TCRdb holds only the in-frame ones, with some missing. The sample lists about 130,000 clones, around 90% occurring once. The chain is built from TRBV5-4 and TRBJ1-4; 11 bases are a match to TRBD1. This clonotype originated in an adult in good health. Here the sequenced sample was peripheral blood, taken on day 0 of AZD1222 vaccination. This CDR3 is CASSLDGTGGKLFF. Here the CDR3 DNA reads TGTGCCAGCAGCTTGGATGGGACAGGGGGAAAACTGTTTTTT.